This TCR beta chain was sequenced for a study of cytomegalovirus exposure and HLA in healthy donors. General observations from the study: Despite most TCR sequences being rare, some public TCRs occurred in many donors. The finding came from a later analysis; first-cohort TCR clusters tended to co-occur in the 130 or so validation repertoires. The authors confirmed in vitro that a few CMV-associated chains were specific for CMV antigens. Researchers counted around 150 TCR beta chains as cytomegalovirus-associated.

With respect to this clone: The antigen is unknown.

The table came from immunoSEQ multiplex PCR; TCRdb's copy has only in-frame clones and leaves some out. The profile shows 75,000 to 95,000 clones, roughly 97% of them singletons. Per germline, CDR1 GTSNPN and CDR2 SVGIG (reference sequence). Trimming stripped 0 bases from V and 4 bases from J, with 6 bases between. This CDR3 is built from 13 residues. The rearrangement joins TRBV30 to TRBJ2-2; D gene ambiguous. Sequenced: PBMCs. This clonotype was sampled from a man in his late teens or twenties in good health and CMV-seronegative. CDR3 sequence reads: CAWSVGRTGELFF. CDR3 DNA: TGTGCCTGGAGTGTTGGGCGCACCGGGGAGCTGTTTTTT.